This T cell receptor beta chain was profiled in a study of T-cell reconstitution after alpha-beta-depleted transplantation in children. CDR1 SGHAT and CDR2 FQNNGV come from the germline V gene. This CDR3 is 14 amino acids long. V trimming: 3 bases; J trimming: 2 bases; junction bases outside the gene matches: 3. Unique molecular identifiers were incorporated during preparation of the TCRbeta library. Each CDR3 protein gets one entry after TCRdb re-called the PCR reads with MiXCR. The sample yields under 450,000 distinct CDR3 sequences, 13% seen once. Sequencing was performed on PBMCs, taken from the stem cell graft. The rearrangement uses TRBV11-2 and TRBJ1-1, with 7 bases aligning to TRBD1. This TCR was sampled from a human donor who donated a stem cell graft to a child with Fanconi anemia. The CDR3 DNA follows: TGTGCCAGCAGCTTGACAGGGATAAACACTGAAGCTTTCTTT. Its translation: CASSLTGINTEAFF. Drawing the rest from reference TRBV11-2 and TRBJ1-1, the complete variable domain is EAGVAQSPRYKIIEKRQSVAFWCNPISGHATLYWYQQILGQGPKLLIQFQNNGVVDDSQLPKDRFSAERLKGVDSTLKIQPAKLEDSAVYLCASSLTGINTEAFFGQGTRLTVV.